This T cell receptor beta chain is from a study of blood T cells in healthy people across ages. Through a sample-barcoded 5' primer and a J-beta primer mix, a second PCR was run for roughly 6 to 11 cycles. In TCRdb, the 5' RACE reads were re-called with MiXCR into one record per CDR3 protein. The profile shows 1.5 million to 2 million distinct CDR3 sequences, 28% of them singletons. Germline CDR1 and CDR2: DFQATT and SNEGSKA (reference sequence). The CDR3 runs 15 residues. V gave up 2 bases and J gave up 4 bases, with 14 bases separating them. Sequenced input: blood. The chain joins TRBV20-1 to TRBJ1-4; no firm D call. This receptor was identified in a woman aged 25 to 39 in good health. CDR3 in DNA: TGCAGTGCTAGACGTCTGGCCAGTGGTAATGAAAAACTGTTTTTT. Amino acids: CSARRLASGNEKLFF.